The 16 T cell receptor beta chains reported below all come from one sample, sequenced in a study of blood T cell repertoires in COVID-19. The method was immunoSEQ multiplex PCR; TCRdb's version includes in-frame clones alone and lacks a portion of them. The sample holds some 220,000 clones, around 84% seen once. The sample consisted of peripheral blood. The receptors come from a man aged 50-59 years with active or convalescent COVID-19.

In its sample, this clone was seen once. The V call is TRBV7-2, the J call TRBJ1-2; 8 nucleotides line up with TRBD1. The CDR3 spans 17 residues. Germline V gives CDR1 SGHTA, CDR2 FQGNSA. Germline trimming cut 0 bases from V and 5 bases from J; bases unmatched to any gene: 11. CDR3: CASSLAFGTGSWYGYTF. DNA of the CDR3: TGTGCCAGCAGCTTAGCGTTCGGGACAGGCTCCTGGTATGGCTACACCTTC. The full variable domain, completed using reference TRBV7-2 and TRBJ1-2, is GAGVSQSPSNKVTEKGKDVELRCDPISGHTALYWYRQSLGQGLEFLIYFQGNSAPDKSGLPSDRFSAERTGGSVSTLTIQRTQQEDSAVYLCASSLAFGTGSWYGYTFGSGTRLTVV.

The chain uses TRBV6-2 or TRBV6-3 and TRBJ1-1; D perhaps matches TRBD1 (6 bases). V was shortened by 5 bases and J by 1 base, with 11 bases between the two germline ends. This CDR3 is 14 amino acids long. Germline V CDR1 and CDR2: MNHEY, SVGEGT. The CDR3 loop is CASSHRDPNTEAFF. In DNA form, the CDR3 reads TGTGCCAGCAGTCACAGGGATCCGAACACTGAAGCTTTCTTT.

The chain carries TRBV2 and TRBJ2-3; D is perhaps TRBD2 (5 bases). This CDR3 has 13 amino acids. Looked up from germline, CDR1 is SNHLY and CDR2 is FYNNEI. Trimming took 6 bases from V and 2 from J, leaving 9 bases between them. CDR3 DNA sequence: TGTGCCAGCAGGGACTGGACCACAGATACGCAGTATTTT. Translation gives CASRDWTTDTQYF. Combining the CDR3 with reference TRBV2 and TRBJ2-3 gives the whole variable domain EPEVTQTPSHQVTQMGQEVILRCVPISNHLYFYWYRQILGQKVEFLVSFYNNEISEKSEIFDDQFSVERPDGSNFTLKIRSTKLEDSAMYFCASRDWTTDTQYFGPGTRLTVL.

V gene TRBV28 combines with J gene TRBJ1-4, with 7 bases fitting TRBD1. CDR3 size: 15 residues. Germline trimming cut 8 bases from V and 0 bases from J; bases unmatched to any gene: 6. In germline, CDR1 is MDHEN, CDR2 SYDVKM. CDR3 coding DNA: TGTGCCAGCTCCGGGACAGTTGCAACTAATGAAAAACTGTTTTTT. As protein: CASSGTVATNEKLFF.

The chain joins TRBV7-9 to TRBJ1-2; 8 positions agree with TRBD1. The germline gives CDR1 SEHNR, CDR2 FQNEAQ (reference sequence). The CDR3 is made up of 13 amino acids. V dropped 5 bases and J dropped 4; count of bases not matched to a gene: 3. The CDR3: CASSQDRAYGYTF. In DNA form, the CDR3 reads TGTGCCAGCAGCCAGGACAGGGCCTATGGCTACACCTTC.

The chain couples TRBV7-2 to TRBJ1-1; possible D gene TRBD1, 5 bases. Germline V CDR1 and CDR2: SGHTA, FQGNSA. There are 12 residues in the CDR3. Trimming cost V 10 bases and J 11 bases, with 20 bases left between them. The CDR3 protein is CAIKGQSLFAFF. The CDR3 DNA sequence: TGTGCCATCAAGGGGCAGAGCTTGTTTGCTTTCTTT.

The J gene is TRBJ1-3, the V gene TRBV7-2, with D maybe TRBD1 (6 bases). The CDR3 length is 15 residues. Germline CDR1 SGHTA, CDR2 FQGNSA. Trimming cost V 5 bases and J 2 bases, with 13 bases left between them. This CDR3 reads CASSPEGGAGNTIYF. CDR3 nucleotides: TGTGCCAGCAGCCCTGAAGGGGGGGCTGGAAACACCATATATTTT.

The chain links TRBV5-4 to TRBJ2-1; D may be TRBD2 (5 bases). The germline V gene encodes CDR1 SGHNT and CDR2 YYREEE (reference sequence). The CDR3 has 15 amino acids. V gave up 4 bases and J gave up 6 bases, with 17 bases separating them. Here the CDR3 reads CASSPGGRASNEQFF. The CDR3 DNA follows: TGTGCCAGCAGCCCCGGTGGGCGGGCGAGCAATGAGCAGTTCTTC.

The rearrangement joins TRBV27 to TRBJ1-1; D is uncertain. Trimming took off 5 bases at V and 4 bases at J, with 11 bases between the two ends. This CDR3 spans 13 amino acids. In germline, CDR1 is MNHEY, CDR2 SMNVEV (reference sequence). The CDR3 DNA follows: TGTGCCAGCAGTAAGACTCCCTTCACTGAAGCTTTCTTT. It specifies CASSKTPFTEAFF.

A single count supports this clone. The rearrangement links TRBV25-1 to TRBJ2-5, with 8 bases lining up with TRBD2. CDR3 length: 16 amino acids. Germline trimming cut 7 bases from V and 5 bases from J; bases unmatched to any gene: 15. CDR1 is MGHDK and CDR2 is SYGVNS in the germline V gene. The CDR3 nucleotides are TGTGCCAGCACCGAATGGAACGGCGGGGGGAGGGAGACCCAGTACTTC. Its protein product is CASTEWNGGGRETQYF.

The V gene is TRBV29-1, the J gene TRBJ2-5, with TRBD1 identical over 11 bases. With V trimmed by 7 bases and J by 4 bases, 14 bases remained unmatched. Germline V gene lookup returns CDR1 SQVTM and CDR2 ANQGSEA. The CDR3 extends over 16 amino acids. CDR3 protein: CSAIRGTGGYGETQYF. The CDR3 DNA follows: TGCAGCGCCATACGTGGGACAGGGGGATACGGAGAGACCCAGTACTTC.

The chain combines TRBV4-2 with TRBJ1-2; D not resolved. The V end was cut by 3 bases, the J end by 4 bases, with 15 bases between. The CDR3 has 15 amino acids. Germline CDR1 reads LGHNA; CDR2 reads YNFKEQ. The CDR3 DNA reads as TGTGCCAGCAGCCAGAGACCGGGAGGGAGCTATGGCTACACCTTC. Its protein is CASSQRPGGSYGYTF.

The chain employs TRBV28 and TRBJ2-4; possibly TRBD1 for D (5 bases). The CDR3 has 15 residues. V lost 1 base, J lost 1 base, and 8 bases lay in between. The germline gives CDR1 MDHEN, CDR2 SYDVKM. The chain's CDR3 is CASSLSGIAKNIQYF. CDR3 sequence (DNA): TGTGCCAGCAGTTTATCAGGGATCGCCAAAAACATTCAGTACTTC.

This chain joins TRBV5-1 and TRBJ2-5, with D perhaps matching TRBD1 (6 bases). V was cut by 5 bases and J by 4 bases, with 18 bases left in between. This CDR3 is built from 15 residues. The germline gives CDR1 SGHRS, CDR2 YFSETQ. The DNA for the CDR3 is TGCGCCAGCAGGGATGACAGGCTGGGTTTAGAGACCCAGTACTTC. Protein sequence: CASRDDRLGLETQYF.

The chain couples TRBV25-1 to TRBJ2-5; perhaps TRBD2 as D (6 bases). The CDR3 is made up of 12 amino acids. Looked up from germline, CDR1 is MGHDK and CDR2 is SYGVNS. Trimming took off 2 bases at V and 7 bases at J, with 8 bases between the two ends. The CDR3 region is CASSEEGGTQYF. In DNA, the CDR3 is TGTGCCAGCAGTGAAGAGGGAGGGACCCAGTACTTC.

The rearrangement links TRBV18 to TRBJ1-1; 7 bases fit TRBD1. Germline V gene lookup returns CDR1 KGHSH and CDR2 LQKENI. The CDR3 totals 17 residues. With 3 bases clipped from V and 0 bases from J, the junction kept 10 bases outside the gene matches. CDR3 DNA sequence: TGTGCCAGCTCACCGATACAGGGGCGTGGTATGAACACTGAAGCTTTCTTT. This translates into CASSPIQGRGMNTEAFF. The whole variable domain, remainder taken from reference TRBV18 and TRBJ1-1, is NAGVMQNPRHLVRRRGQEARLRCSPMKGHSHVYWYRQLPEEGLKFMVYLQKENIIDESGMPKERFSAEFPKEGPSILRIQQVVRGDSAAYFCASSPIQGRGMNTEAFFGQGTRLTVV.